This TCR beta chain was recovered during a study of metastatic and nonmetastatic thyroid tumors. Overall study: Repertoires were compared across blood and tumor or nodule tissue from malignant and benign thyroid patients. Study conclusions and caveats: Within blood and tumor, benign nodules reportedly had significantly lower TCR beta diversity than malignant thyroid tumors did.

Authors' data handling: Built for papillary thyroid cancer, a distant-metastasis classifier drew on CDR3 differences across clinicopathological groups. TCRdb re-analyzed the PCR reads through MiXCR. TCRdb's processing, not the authors', yielded these V and J calls. The repertoire holds tens of thousands of clones, with about 15% as singletons. No treatment of any kind had been given to any patient before thyroid surgery. About this clone itself: Its antigen is currently unknown. The junction does not match germline at one end; this may be a read error.

The CDR3 spans 13 residues. The germline V gene encodes CDR1 SEHNR and CDR2 FQNEAQ (reference sequence). Sequenced input: blood. The clonotype was recovered from a female donor with papillary thyroid cancer or a benign thyroid nodule (not recorded which). Some clones in this sample may be carry-over from other donors' samples. The genes are TRBV7-9 and TRBJ2-1; D remains unclear. The CDR3 reads CASSLVPQNEQLF. In DNA form, the CDR3 reads TGTGCCAGCAGCTTAGTACCCCAGAATGAGCAGTTGTTC.